The rows below give T cell receptor beta chains drawn from one sample of a study of blood T cells in healthy people across ages. TCRdb independently ran MiXCR on the 5' RACE reads; one entry per CDR3 protein. The sample holds around 1.5 million distinct CDR3 sequences; roughly 45% are singletons and the top ten take 6.5% to 10%. The sample was blood. These receptors all come from a woman aged 18-29 years in good health. The CDR3 runs from the conserved cysteine through the conserved F or W.

>TRBJ1-1|15|TRBV12-3/TRBV12-4
CASSFVTRGTTEAFF
>TRBJ1-2|14|TRBV20-1
CSAYTGQKNYGYTF
>TRBJ2-5|15|TRBV3-1
CASRSGGSPQETQYF
>TRBJ2-2|16|TRBV12-3/TRBV12-4
CASSPLRRSGTGELFF
>TRBJ2-1|15|TRBV27
CASSLQGLTMRGQFF
>TRBJ2-5|15|TRBV28
CASSLPSAGKETQYF
>TRBJ2-1|13|TRBV2
CAGGGTAGALQFF
>TRBJ1-6|16|TRBV5-6
CASSLLRASYNSPLHF
>-|14|TRBV6-5
CASREGLLTYEQYF
>TRBJ2-7|14|TRBV20-1
CSARVGGGDSPQYF
>TRBJ1-4|15|TRBV5-1
CASSPHIATNEKLFF
>TRBJ2-1|14|TRBV20-1
CSARGASGRDEQFF
>TRBJ1-1|14|TRBV3-1
CASSPKWGNTEAFF
>TRBJ2-3|14|TRBV30
CAWSLGISTDTQYF
>TRBJ1-2|14|TRBV20-1
CSARESAGLDGYTF
>TRBJ2-7|13|TRBV28
CASMRPSSYEQYF
>TRBJ2-1|12|TRBV29-1
CSAQRQGNEQFF
>TRBJ1-2|15|TRBV29-1
CSVPYEGQGSYGYTF
>TRBJ1-2|14|TRBV20-1
CSASPLTQAYGYTF
>TRBJ2-2|16|TRBV14
CASSQAYTGRTGELFF
>TRBJ2-7|13|TRBV10-3
CAISSPLGGEQYF
>TRBJ2-1|15|TRBV11-2
CASSFFGRIGNEQFF
>TRBJ1-6|15|TRBV20-1
CSAPPTGGRYSPLHF
>TRBJ2-4|11|TRBV29-1
CSVDAGGEQYF
>TRBJ2-7|15|TRBV20-1
CSARARDRSSYEQYF
>TRBJ2-7|15|TRBV30
CAWSPSTGVAHEQYF
>TRBJ1-6|15|TRBV13
CASSLGQGADSPLHF
>TRBJ1-2|14|TRBV10-3
CAISASPYEGGNTF